This T cell receptor (beta chain) appears in the sequencing data of a study of blood T cell repertoires in COVID-19 (TCRdb year 2020). Looking at the study overall: Samples covering the acute and convalescent phases of COVID-19 were provided by collaborators in the United States, Italy and Spain. The prospective study material was composed of cDNA or gDNA derived from T cells, B-cell-depleted T cells, or PBMCs. The repertoires were released in a freely available public database meant as a resource for research on the immune response to SARS-CoV-2. Where HLA class I and class II types were available, the types were taken from metadata supplied by the sample provider, not from assay-based typing. Subjects who had been exposed to COVID-19, were actively infected with it, or had recovered from it provided the deeply sampled blood TCRbeta repertoires that made up the dataset. The samples were drawn from the first 160 participants of the ongoing ImmuneRACE study and from 950 to 1,500 subjects provided by 6 global collaborators. A de-identified subject ID, COVID-19 status, age in years and sex were almost always included in the sample metadata.

TCRbeta CDR3 regions were amplified from genomic DNA using the immunoSEQ Assay, a bias-controlled multiplex PCR. In the source study's methods: The number of nucleated cells in each sample was estimated by amplification of reference gene primers within the assay. To quantify the absolute abundance of each unique TCRbeta CDR3 rearrangement, sequence reads were collapsed and filtered. For each sample, productive Simpson clonality was calculated as the square root of Simpson's diversity index across productive rearrangements. In TCRdb, the immuneACCESS table is reduced to in-frame sequences with V and J assigned. These tables do not hold every clone; where another copy was compared, an unresolved V gene accounts for under half, and the others remain unexplained. V, J and clone size are taken as reported in that table, and D and trimming were inferred from the DNA itself. This sample holds about 300,000 clones; 75% to 90% were observed only once. Jointly, the top ten make up 4.5% to 6.5% of the sample.

V has 5 bases trimmed and J has 0 bases trimmed; junction bases matching no gene number 6. CDR1 and CDR2, per the germline V gene, are SGDLS and YYNGEE. Measured from the cysteine to the phenylalanine, the CDR3 is 17 residues long. The retained sequence is limited to the CDR3, 51 bases, with the frame set at the first base. Here is what the overall study found, with its caveats: Clinical and demographic metadata were provided uncurated, with the amount varying by source and participant.

In the prospective study, participants were roughly 18 to 90 years old, resided in about two dozen geographic areas of the United States, and were enrolled through a virtual design. To assign participants to cohorts, the prospective study relied on clinical history that participants themselves reported in a screening survey and a study questionnaire. For ImmuneRACE Cohort 3, a participant was defined as recovered based on two consecutive negative NP/OP PCR tests, clearance by a healthcare professional, or resolution of symptoms. Mobile phlebotomists in the prospective study collected whole blood, serum and a nasopharyngeal or oropharyngeal swab from every participant. Additional blood draws and questionnaires over an approximately two-month period could optionally be provided by prospective study participants. Blood samples from the prospective study were shipped frozen or at room temperature prior to DNA extraction.

In regard to this clone: Its antigen specificity is not known. Base quality data are lacking; no much larger clone is found one base away.

Sequenced material: PBMCs or T cells enriched from blood (not recorded which). The clonotype originates from a man aged 55 to 70 who had recovered from COVID-19. This chain is built from TRBV9 and TRBJ2-7, with TRBD2 identical over 15 junction bases. The sequenced DNA is TGTGCCAGCAGTACAGGGACTAGCGGGAGGCACTCCTACGAGCAGTACTTC. This encodes CASSTGTSGRHSYEQYF.